Listed below are T cell receptor beta chains from one sample, sequenced in a study of blood T cell repertoires in COVID-19. Sequenced by immunoSEQ multiplex PCR; TCRdb stores in-frame clones only, minus some. This table has tens of thousands of clones, about 86% appearing once. The sequenced sample consisted of peripheral blood. Receptor source: a man between 35 and 55 years old with acute or convalescent COVID-19. Both conserved end residues are part of each CDR3. D genes are given only for firm matches. Not all rows give a size; the values are once, few, many and, for expanded clones, a class.

clone size: NA
J gene: TRBJ2-2
V gene: TRBV3-1/TRBV3-2
D gene: TRBD2
CDR3 protein: CASSQDRLAGGNTGELFF
CDR3 DNA: TGTGCCAGCAGCCAAGATCGACTAGCGGGGGGTAACACCGGGGAGCTGTTTTTT

clone size: once
J gene: TRBJ1-1
V gene: TRBV10-3
D gene: NA
CDR3 protein: CAISAIKQGSDNTEAFF
CDR3 DNA: TGTGCCATCAGTGCAATTAAACAGGGTTCGGATAACACTGAAGCTTTCTTT

clone size: NA
J gene: TRBJ1-3
V gene: TRBV3-1/TRBV3-2
D gene: NA
CDR3 protein: CASSQQATGNTIYF
CDR3 DNA: TGTGCCAGCAGCCAACAGGCGACGGGAAACACCATATATTTT

clone size: NA
J gene: TRBJ2-5
V gene: TRBV6-2/TRBV6-3
D gene: NA
CDR3 protein: CASSYRETQYF
CDR3 DNA: TGTGCCAGCAGTTACCGGGAGACCCAGTACTTC

clone size: NA
J gene: TRBJ1-6
V gene: TRBV7-2
D gene: NA
CDR3 protein: CASSLFTGSKNSPLHF
CDR3 DNA: TGTGCCAGCAGCTTATTTACAGGGTCGAAAAATTCACCCCTCCACTTT

clone size: NA
J gene: TRBJ1-2
V gene: TRBV18
D gene: TRBD1
CDR3 protein: CASSPGQGEDGYTF
CDR3 DNA: TGTGCCAGCTCACCGGGACAGGGGGAGGATGGCTACACCTTC

clone size: NA
J gene: TRBJ1-1
V gene: TRBV5-4
D gene: NA
CDR3 protein: CASSQVWATEAFF
CDR3 DNA: TGTGCCAGCAGCCAGGTTTGGGCCACTGAAGCTTTCTTT

clone size: NA
J gene: TRBJ1-6
V gene: TRBV25-1
D gene: TRBD1
CDR3 protein: CASSPRQGSSPLHF
CDR3 DNA: TGTGCCAGCAGTCCAAGACAGGGTTCTTCACCCCTCCACTTT

clone size: NA
J gene: TRBJ1-6
V gene: TRBV2
D gene: NA
CDR3 protein: CASSEGRGSVSPLHF
CDR3 DNA: TGTGCCAGCAGTGAGGGTCGGGGATCAGTTTCACCCCTCCACTTT

clone size: NA
J gene: TRBJ2-7
V gene: TRBV9
D gene: NA
CDR3 protein: CASSRTLNNPEQYF
CDR3 DNA: TGTGCCAGCAGCCGGACTTTAAACAACCCCGAGCAGTACTTC

clone size: NA
J gene: TRBJ1-2
V gene: TRBV24-1
D gene: NA
CDR3 protein: CATSGGGTYGYTF
CDR3 DNA: TGTGCCACCAGTGGAGGCGGTACCTATGGCTACACCTTC

clone size: NA
J gene: TRBJ1-6
V gene: TRBV25-1
D gene: TRBD1
CDR3 protein: CASNGQGWSPLHF
CDR3 DNA: TGTGCCAGCAATGGACAGGGGTGGTCACCCCTCCACTTT

clone size: NA
J gene: TRBJ1-5
V gene: TRBV6-5
D gene: NA
CDR3 protein: CASSYSRGGGQPQHF
CDR3 DNA: TGTGCCAGCAGTTACTCGAGGGGGGGCGGTCAGCCCCAGCATTTT

clone size: NA
J gene: TRBJ2-3
V gene: TRBV11-2
D gene: TRBD2
CDR3 protein: CASGRRGSADTQYF
CDR3 DNA: TGTGCCAGCGGGAGGCGGGGGTCGGCGGATACGCAGTATTTT

clone size: once
J gene: TRBJ1-4
V gene: TRBV11-3
D gene: NA
CDR3 protein: CASSPREGFGEKLFF
CDR3 DNA: TGTGCCAGCAGCCCTAGGGAGGGATTCGGTGAAAAACTGTTTTTT

clone size: NA
J gene: TRBJ1-1
V gene: TRBV4-1
D gene: TRBD1
CDR3 protein: CASSYLPGQKTEAFF
CDR3 DNA: TGCGCCAGCAGCTATCTCCCGGGACAGAAAACTGAAGCTTTCTTT

clone size: once
J gene: TRBJ2-3
V gene: TRBV19
D gene: NA
CDR3 protein: CAVSRADTQYF
CDR3 DNA: TGTGCCGTCTCGAGGGCAGATACGCAGTATTTT

clone size: NA
J gene: TRBJ1-5
V gene: TRBV5-6
D gene: TRBD1
CDR3 protein: CASSFGTGGIVNQPQHF
CDR3 DNA: TGTGCCAGCAGCTTTGGGACAGGGGGGATAGTAAATCAGCCCCAGCATTTT

clone size: NA
J gene: TRBJ2-6
V gene: TRBV2
D gene: NA
CDR3 protein: CASSYNSGANVLTF
CDR3 DNA: TGTGCCAGCAGTTATAACTCTGGGGCCAACGTCCTGACTTTC

clone size: NA
J gene: TRBJ1-1
V gene: TRBV7-2
D gene: TRBD1
CDR3 protein: CASSRRQGAANTEAFF
CDR3 DNA: TGTGCCAGCAGCCGCAGACAGGGGGCGGCGAACACTGAAGCTTTCTTT

clone size: NA
J gene: TRBJ1-2
V gene: TRBV29-1
D gene: TRBD1
CDR3 protein: CSVEDRRQGGGYTF
CDR3 DNA: TGCAGCGTTGAAGATCGGAGACAGGGCGGTGGCTACACCTTC

clone size: NA
J gene: TRBJ2-2
V gene: TRBV6-5
D gene: NA
CDR3 protein: CARGGRGDGELFF
CDR3 DNA: TGTGCCAGGGGTGGGCGCGGGGACGGGGAGCTGTTTTTT

clone size: NA
J gene: TRBJ1-6
V gene: TRBV30
D gene: TRBD1
CDR3 protein: CAWSVGDRGNSPLHF
CDR3 DNA: TGTGCCTGGAGTGTAGGGGACAGGGGAAATTCACCCCTCCACTTT

clone size: few
J gene: TRBJ1-6
V gene: TRBV19
D gene: NA
CDR3 protein: CASSPGYNSPLHF
CDR3 DNA: TGTGCCAGTTCCCCGGGATACAATTCACCCCTCCACTTT

clone size: NA
J gene: TRBJ1-5
V gene: TRBV30
D gene: TRBD1
CDR3 protein: CAWRGQGGDQPQHF
CDR3 DNA: TGTGCCTGGAGAGGACAGGGGGGAGATCAGCCCCAGCATTTT

clone size: NA
J gene: TRBJ2-7
V gene: TRBV7-8
D gene: NA
CDR3 protein: CASSSSPTLYEQYF
CDR3 DNA: TGTGCCAGCAGCTCGAGCCCCACCCTCTACGAGCAGTACTTC

clone size: NA
J gene: TRBJ2-6
V gene: TRBV6-5
D gene: NA
CDR3 protein: CASSTESEANVLTF
CDR3 DNA: TGTGCCAGTTCAACGGAGTCTGAGGCCAACGTCCTGACTTTC

clone size: NA
J gene: TRBJ2-7
V gene: TRBV3-1/TRBV3-2
D gene: TRBD2
CDR3 protein: CASSQGGGGYEQYF
CDR3 DNA: TGTGCCAGCAGCCAAGGCGGCGGGGGCTACGAGCAGTACTTC

clone size: NA
J gene: TRBJ2-1
V gene: TRBV11-1
D gene: NA
CDR3 protein: CASSPTQGGSYNEQFF
CDR3 DNA: TGTGCCAGCAGCCCCACGCAGGGTGGCTCCTACAATGAGCAGTTCTTC

clone size: NA
J gene: TRBJ1-5
V gene: TRBV30
D gene: TRBD1
CDR3 protein: CAYGTGRSNQPQHF
CDR3 DNA: TGTGCCTACGGGACAGGGCGGTCGAATCAGCCCCAGCATTTT

clone size: NA
J gene: TRBJ2-3
V gene: TRBV2
D gene: TRBD2
CDR3 protein: CASSSGVTDTQYF
CDR3 DNA: TGTGCCAGTTCTAGCGGAGTCACAGATACGCAGTATTTT

clone size: NA
J gene: TRBJ1-1
V gene: TRBV6-2/TRBV6-3
D gene: NA
CDR3 protein: CASSYASPKAFF
CDR3 DNA: TGTGCCAGCAGTTACGCCAGTCCGAAAGCTTTCTTT

clone size: NA
J gene: TRBJ1-2
V gene: TRBV4-2
D gene: NA
CDR3 protein: CASSQDQQSFYGYTF
CDR3 DNA: TGTGCCAGCAGCCAAGATCAACAGAGCTTCTATGGCTACACCTTC

clone size: NA
J gene: TRBJ1-2
V gene: TRBV25-1
D gene: NA
CDR3 protein: CASSEFSGLNYGYTF
CDR3 DNA: TGTGCCAGCAGTGAATTCTCCGGACTCAACTATGGCTACACCTTC

clone size: NA
J gene: TRBJ2-7
V gene: TRBV3-1/TRBV3-2
D gene: NA
CDR3 protein: CASSPGTHYEQYF
CDR3 DNA: TGTGCCAGCAGCCCCGGGACTCACTACGAGCAGTACTTC

clone size: NA
J gene: TRBJ2-3
V gene: TRBV30
D gene: TRBD2
CDR3 protein: CAWSDGLVADTQYF
CDR3 DNA: TGTGCCTGGAGTGATGGACTAGTGGCAGATACGCAGTATTTT

clone size: NA
J gene: TRBJ1-1
V gene: TRBV6-5
D gene: NA
CDR3 protein: CASSLNPGTEAFF
CDR3 DNA: TGTGCCAGCAGTCTAAACCCGGGGACTGAAGCTTTCTTT

clone size: NA
J gene: TRBJ2-6
V gene: TRBV23-1
D gene: NA
CDR3 protein: CASSPGWGDAGYSGANVLTF
CDR3 DNA: TGCGCCAGCAGCCCCGGGTGGGGGGATGCGGGCTACTCTGGGGCCAACGTCCTGACTTTC

clone size: NA
J gene: TRBJ1-1
V gene: TRBV19
D gene: NA
CDR3 protein: CASSIYSGEPEAFF
CDR3 DNA: TGTGCCAGTAGTATCTACAGCGGGGAGCCTGAAGCTTTCTTT

clone size: NA
J gene: TRBJ2-7
V gene: TRBV6-1
D gene: TRBD2
CDR3 protein: CASSDGLAGAFYEQYF
CDR3 DNA: TGTGCCAGCAGTGATGGACTAGCGGGGGCTTTCTACGAGCAGTACTTC